A single TCR beta chain is shown here with its context. Other DNA sequences of this sample code for an identical CDR3. The data belong to a study of blood T cell repertoires in COVID-19. Assay used: immunoSEQ multiplex PCR; TCRdb lists only in-frame clones, some missing. The table includes around 140,000 clones, 70% to 90% detected once. The CDR3 extends over 14 amino acids. V was cut by 2 bases and J by 1 base, with 8 bases left in between. Germline V gives CDR1 MNHNS, CDR2 SASEGT. Study members were between roughly 18 and 100 years old and lived in 20 to 30 US regions. The TCR comes from a woman aged 45 to 65 with acute COVID-19. The chain is built from TRBV6-1 and TRBJ1-1; D remains unclear. Sample: PBMCs or T cells enriched from blood (not recorded which). The DNA for the CDR3 is TGTGCCAGCAGTGAAAACGGGGAGAACACTGAAGCTTTCTTT. Its translation: CASSENGENTEAFF.